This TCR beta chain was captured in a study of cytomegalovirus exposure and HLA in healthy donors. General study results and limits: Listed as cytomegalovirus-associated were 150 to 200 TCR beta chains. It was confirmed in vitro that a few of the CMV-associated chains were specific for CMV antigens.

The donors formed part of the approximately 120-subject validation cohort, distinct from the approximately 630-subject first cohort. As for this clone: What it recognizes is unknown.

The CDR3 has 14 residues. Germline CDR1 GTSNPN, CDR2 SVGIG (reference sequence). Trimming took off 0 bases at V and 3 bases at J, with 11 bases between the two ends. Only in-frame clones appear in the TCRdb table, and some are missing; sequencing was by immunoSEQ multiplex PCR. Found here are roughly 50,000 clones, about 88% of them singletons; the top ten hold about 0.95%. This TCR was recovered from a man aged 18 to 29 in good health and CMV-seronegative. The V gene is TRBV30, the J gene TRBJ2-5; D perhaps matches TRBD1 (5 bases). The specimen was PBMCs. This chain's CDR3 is CAWSVLGQEETQYF. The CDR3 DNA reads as TGTGCCTGGAGTGTCCTAGGACAAGAAGAGACCCAGTACTTC.